The sequence of this T cell receptor (beta chain) was determined in a study of blood T cell repertoires in COVID-19. In the study overall: Sources were T cells, B-cell-depleted T cells, or PBMCs; the material itself was cDNA or gDNA.

Per the original methods: Amplification from reference gene primers served as the basis for estimated nucleated cell counts. Assay used: immunoSEQ multiplex PCR; TCRdb lists only in-frame clones, some missing. The DNA was the basis for D and trimming; V, J and clone size are from that table. This sample carries 150,000 to 200,000 clones, 70% to 90% of them seen once, and the ten largest clones take around 0.77%. CDR3 size: 13 residues. Trimming removed 2 bases from V and 2 bases from J, with 7 bases in between. Germline CDR1 SNHLY, CDR2 FYNNEI. Two negative PCRs, clearance, or symptom resolution had been documented for recovered Cohort 3 donors.

Sequencing input: PBMCs or T cells enriched from blood (not recorded which). The gene calls are TRBV2 and TRBJ2-7, with a possible D match to TRBD2 (5 bases). The receptor was derived from a woman aged 18-35 years who had recovered from COVID-19. The DNA for the CDR3 is TGTGCCAGCAGTGAATCCGGGGCCTACGAGCAGTACTTC. This codes for CASSESGAYEQYF.